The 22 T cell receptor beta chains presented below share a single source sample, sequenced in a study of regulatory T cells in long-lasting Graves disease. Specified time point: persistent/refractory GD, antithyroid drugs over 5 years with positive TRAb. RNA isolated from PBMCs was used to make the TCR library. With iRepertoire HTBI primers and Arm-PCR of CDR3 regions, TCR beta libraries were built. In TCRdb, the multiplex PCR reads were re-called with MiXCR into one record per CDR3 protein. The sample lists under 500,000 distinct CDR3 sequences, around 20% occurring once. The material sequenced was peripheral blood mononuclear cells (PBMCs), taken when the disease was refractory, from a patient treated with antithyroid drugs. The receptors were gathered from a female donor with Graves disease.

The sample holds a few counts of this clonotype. CDR3 coding DNA: TGTGCCTGGAGTGGTGGCGGGGTCACCGAGCAGTACTTC. Its translation: CAWSGGGVTEQYF. The chain employs TRBV30 and TRBJ2-7, with D perhaps matching TRBD2 (6 bases). CDR3 length: 13 residues. Deletions cut 1 base from V and 6 bases from J, with 13 bases between. CDR1 is GTSNPN and CDR2 is SVGIG in the germline V gene (reference sequence). Based on the CDR3 plus reference TRBV30 and TRBJ2-7, the full variable domain is SQTIHQWPATLVQPVGSPLSLECTVEGTSNPNLYWYRQAAGRGLQLLFYSVGIGQISSEVPQNLSASRPQDRQFILSSKKLLLSDSGFYLCAWSGGGVTEQYFGPGTRLTVT.

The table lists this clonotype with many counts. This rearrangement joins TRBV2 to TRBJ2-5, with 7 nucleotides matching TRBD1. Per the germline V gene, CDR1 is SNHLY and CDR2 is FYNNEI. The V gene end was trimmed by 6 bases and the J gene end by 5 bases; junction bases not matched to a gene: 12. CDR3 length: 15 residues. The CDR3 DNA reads TGTGCCAGCAGGGGTCTCACTTACAGGGGCGAGACCCAGTACTTC. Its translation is CASRGLTYRGETQYF. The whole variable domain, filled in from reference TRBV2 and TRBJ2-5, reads EPEVTQTPSHQVTQMGQEVILRCVPISNHLYFYWYRQILGQKVEFLVSFYNNEISEKSEIFDDQFSVERPDGSNFTLKIRSTKLEDSAMYFCASRGLTYRGETQYFGPGTRLLVL.

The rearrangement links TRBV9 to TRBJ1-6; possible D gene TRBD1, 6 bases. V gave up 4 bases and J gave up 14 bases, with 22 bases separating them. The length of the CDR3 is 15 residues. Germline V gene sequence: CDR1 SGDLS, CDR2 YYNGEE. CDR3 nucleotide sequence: TGTGCCAGCAGCCTGGGCGAGGGGGGGGGCAGGGCCCTCCACTTT. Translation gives CASSLGEGGGRALHF.

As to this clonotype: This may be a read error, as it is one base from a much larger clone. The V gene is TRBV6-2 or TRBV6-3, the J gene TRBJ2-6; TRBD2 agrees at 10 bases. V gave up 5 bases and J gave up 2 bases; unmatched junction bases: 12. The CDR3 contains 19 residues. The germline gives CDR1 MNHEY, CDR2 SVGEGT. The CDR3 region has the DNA TGTGCCAGCAGTCGCTGGACTAGCGGATGGGCCACTGGGGCCAACGTCCTGACTTTC. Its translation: CASSRWTSGWATGANVLTF.

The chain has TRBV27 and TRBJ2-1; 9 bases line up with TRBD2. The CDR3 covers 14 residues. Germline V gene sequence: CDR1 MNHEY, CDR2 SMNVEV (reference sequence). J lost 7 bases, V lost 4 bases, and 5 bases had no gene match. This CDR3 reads CASSWTSVDNEQFF. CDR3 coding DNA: TGTGCCAGCAGTTGGACTAGCGTGGATAATGAGCAGTTCTTC.

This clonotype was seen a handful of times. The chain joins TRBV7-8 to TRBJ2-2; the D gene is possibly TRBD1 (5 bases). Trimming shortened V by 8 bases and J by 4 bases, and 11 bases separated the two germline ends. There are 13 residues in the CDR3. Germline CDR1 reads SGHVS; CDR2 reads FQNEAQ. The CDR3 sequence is CASQTQGTGELFF. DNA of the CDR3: TGTGCCAGCCAAACTCAGGGCACCGGGGAGCTGTTTTTT.

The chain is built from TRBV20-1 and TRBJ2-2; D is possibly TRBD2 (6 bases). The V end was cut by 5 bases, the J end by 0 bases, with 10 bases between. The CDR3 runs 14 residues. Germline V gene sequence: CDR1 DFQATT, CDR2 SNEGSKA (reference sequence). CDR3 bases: TGCAGTGCTCGGGACTTCGCGAACACCGGGGAGCTGTTTTTT. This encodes CSARDFANTGELFF.

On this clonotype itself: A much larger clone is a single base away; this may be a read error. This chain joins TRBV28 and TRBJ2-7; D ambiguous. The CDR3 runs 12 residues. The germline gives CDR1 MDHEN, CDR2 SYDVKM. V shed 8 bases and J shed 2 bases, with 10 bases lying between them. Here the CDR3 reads CASDDNTYEQYF. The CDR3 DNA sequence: TGTGCCAGCGACGATAATACCTACGAGCAGTACTTC.

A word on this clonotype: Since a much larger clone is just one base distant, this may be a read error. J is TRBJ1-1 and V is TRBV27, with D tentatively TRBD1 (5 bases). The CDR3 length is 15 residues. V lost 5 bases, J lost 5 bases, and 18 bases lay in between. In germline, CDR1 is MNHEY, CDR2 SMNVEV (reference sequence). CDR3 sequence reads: CASSRYRSKRTEAFF. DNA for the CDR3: TGTGCCAGCAGTAGGTACAGGTCGAAGAGGACTGAAGCTTTCTTT.

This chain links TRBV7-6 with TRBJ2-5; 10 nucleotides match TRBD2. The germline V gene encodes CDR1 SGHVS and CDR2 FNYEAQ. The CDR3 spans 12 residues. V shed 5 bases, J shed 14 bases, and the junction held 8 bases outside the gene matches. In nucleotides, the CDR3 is TGTGCCAGCAGCCCTCGGGGACTAGCGTTATACTTC. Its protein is CASSPRGLALYF.

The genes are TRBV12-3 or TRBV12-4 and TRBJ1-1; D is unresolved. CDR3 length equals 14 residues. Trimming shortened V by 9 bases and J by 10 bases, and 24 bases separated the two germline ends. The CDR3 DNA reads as TGTGCCAGTGCCCCTTTGCGATCCATACAAGGAGCTTTCTTT. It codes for CASAPLRSIQGAFF.

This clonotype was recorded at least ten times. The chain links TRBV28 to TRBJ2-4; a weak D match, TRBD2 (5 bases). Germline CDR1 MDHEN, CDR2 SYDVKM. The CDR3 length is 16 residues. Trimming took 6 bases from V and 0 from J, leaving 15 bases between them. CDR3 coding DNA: TGTGCCAGCAGGGCCGACGGAGGATTAGCCAAAAACATTCAGTACTTC. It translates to CASRADGGLAKNIQYF.

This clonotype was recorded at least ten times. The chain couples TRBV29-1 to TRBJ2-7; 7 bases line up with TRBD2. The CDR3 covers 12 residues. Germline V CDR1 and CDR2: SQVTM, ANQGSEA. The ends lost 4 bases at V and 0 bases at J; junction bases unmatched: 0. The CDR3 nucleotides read TGCAGCGTTGTAGCGGGCTCCTACGAGCAGTACTTC. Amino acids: CSVVAGSYEQYF.

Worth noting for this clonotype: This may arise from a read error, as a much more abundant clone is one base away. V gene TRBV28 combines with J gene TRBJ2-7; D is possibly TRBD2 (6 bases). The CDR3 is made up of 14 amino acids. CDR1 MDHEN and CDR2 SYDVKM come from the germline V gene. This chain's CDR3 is CASSLEGEAYGQYF. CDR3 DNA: TGTGCCAGCAGTTTGGAGGGAGAAGCCTACGGGCAGTACTTC.

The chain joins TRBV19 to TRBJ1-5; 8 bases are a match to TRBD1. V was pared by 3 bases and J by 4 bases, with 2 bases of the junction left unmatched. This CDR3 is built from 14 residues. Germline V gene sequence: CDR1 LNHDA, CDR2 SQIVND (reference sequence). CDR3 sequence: CASSITGGNQPQHF. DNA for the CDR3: TGTGCCAGTAGTATTACAGGGGGTAATCAGCCCCAGCATTTT.

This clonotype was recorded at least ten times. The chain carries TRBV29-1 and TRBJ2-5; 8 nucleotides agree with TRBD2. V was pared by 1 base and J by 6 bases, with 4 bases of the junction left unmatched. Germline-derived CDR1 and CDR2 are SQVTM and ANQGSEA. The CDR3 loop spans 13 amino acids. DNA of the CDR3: TGCAGCGTTGAAGCGGGAGGGCAAAAGACCCAGTACTTC. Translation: CSVEAGGQKTQYF.

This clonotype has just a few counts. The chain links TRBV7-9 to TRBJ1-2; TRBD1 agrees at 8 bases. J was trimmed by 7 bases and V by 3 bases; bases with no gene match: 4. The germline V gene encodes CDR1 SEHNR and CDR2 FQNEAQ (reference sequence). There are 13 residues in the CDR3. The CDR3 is CASSLQGALGYTF. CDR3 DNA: TGTGCCAGCAGCTTGCAGGGGGCGCTTGGCTACACCTTC.

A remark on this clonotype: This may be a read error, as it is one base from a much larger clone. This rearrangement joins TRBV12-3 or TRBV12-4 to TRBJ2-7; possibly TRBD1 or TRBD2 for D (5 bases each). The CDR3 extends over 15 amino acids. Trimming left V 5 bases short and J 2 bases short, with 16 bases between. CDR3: CASSLGDASTYEQYF. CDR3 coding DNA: TGTGCCAGCAGTCTCGGGGACGCGTCGACCTACGAGCAGTACTTC.

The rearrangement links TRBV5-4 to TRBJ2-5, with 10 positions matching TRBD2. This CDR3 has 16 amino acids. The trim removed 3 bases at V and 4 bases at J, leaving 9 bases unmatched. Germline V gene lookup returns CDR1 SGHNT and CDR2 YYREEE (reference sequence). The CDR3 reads CASSSLERGGGETQYF. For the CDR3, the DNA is TGTGCCAGCAGCTCCCTGGAGCGGGGGGGCGGAGAGACCCAGTACTTC. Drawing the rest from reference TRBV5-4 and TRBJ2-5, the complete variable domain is ETGVTQSPTHLIKTRGQQVTLRCSSQSGHNTVSWYQQALGQGPQFIFQYYREEENGRGNFPPRFSGLQFPNYSSELNVNALELDDSALYLCASSSLERGGGETQYFGPGTRLLVL.

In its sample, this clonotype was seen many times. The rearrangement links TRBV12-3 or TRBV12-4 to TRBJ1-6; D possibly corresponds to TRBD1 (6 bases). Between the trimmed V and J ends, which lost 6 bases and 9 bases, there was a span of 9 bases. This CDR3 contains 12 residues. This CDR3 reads CASRPGVSPLHF. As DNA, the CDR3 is TGTGCCAGCAGGCCAGGGGTTTCACCCCTCCACTTT.

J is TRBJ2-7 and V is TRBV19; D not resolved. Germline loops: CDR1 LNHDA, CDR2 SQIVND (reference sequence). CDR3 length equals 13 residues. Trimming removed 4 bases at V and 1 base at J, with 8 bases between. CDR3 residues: CASSSAQSYEQYF. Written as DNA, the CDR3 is TGTGCCAGTAGTAGCGCTCAGTCCTACGAGCAGTACTTC. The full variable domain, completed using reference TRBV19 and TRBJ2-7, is DGGITQSPKYLFRKEGQNVTLSCEQNLNHDAMYWYRQDPGQGLRLIYYSQIVNDFQKGDIAEGYSVSREKKESFPLTVTSAQKNPTAFYLCASSSAQSYEQYFGPGTRLTVT.

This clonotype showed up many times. The CDR3 coding sequence is TGTGCCAGCAGTTACTATCGGACGAAGGGCAATCAGCCCCAGCATTTT. Translated, it gives CASSYYRTKGNQPQHF. V usage is TRBV6-5 and J usage is TRBJ1-5; no clear D. Germline values: CDR1 MNHEY, CDR2 SVGAGI. This CDR3 is built from 16 residues. V was trimmed by 1 base and J by 2 bases, leaving 12 bases between them.